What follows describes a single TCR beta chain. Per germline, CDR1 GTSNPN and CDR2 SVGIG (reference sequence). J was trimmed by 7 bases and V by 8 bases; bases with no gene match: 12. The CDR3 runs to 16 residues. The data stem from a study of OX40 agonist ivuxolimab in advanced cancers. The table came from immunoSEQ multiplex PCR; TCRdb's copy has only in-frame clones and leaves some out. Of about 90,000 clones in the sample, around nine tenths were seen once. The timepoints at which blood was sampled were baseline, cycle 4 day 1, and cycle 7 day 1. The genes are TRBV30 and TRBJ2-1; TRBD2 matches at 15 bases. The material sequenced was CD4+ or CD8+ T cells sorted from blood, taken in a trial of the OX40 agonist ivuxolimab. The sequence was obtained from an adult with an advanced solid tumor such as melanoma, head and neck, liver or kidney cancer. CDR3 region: CAAAPGLAGGRNEQFF. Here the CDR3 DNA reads TGTGCCGCTGCCCCGGGACTAGCGGGGGGAAGAAATGAGCAGTTCTTC.